The present T cell receptor (beta chain) was sequenced within a study of T cells in Graves' hyperthyroidism and ophthalmopathy (dated by TCRdb to the late 2010s). About the investigation overall: Peripheral blood was collected at initial diagnosis, before any treatment. A discovery cohort of roughly 100 patients, 43 with Graves' ophthalmopathy and over 55 with stable Graves' hyperthyroidism, was used to find distinguishing TCR V-J signatures. The approximately 100 discovery patients were randomly split 7:3 into training and test sets. The paper describes TCR Vbeta CDR3 sequencing of 130 to 150 peripheral blood samples, made up of 43 ophthalmopathy patients, 70 to 75 hyperthyroidism patients and some 17 progressor patients. Prospective prediction of ophthalmopathy was tested in an independent validation cohort of approximately 19 hyperthyroidism patients and roughly 16 patients who later progressed to ophthalmopathy. The study also compared thyroid tissue and blood T-cell repertoires from several Graves' hyperthyroidism patients. Once sampling was done, hyperthyroidism patients were given methimazole at a starting dose of 30 mg daily, whereas ophthalmopathy patients were given high-dose intravenous methylprednisolone.

The trim is 0 bases for V and 8 bases for J, with a gap of 7 bases between the germline ends. CDR1 and CDR2, looked up from the germline V gene, are KGHDR and SFDVKD. The CDR3 runs 12 residues from the cysteine to the phenylalanine. The entry retains the CDR3 DNA only, 36 bases that are in frame from base 1. Moderately to severely active disease, a Clinical Activity Score of at least 3, a NOSPECS grade of at least 4, and a duration under 3 months were present in ophthalmopathy patients. The study excluded patients with uncontrolled infections, other autoimmune diseases, pregnancy or lactation. Diagnoses were based on clinical symptoms, serum thyroxine and TRAb, thyroid ultrasound and orbital computed tomography. PBMCs were isolated from more than 8 ml of fresh peripheral blood by Ficoll-Paque density gradient centrifugation. Total RNA was extracted with Trizol reagent, and quality was checked on an Agilent 2100 Bioanalyzer.

The TCR beta CDR3 regions were amplified from RNA transcripts. The first round of RT-PCR for the TCR CDR3 was performed with the HTBI primer set and the Qiagen OneStep RT-PCR kit. Libraries were constructed in a second round of multiplex PCR, after which size selection and purification were performed. Paired-end sequencing of the libraries was performed with 100 bp reads on an Illumina HiSeq2000. The original pipeline was this. Raw data were processed with SOAPnuke, discarding reads with adapters, uncalled bases, mean Phred below 15, or no exact constant-primer or identifier match. COPE v1.2.5 was used to merge high-quality paired reads, and clonotypes were defined as unique nucleotide sequences. MiTCR v1.1 was used to align the clonotypes against IMGT TRBV, TRBD and TRBJ reference segments. The analysis was restricted to V-J combinations with a frequency above 0.0001, which together covered about 99% of the repertoires. A TCS score was defined as the ratio between F50 (clonal expansion) and ExV (chaos), using BLOSUM62-based TCRdist between CDR3 peptides within each V-J. Welch's t-statistics and random forest reduced approximately 520 V-J features to about 12, which were used in a naive Bayes classifier (R e1071). In TCRdb, the public reads were trimmed at Q25 with fastp and aligned with MiXCR, with productive beta chains retained. CDR3 protein sequences are deduplicated, and each keeps its most common genes and DNA. The authors' filters were not applied to this entry. The sample profile shows fewer than 750,000 distinct CDR3 sequences; about 14% of them were found once. The ten largest account for around 12% of the sample.

The investigation overall reported the following: In validation, the model predicted progression to ophthalmopathy a median of approximately 6.3 months before onset, with roughly 70% sensitivity and 72.22% specificity. Blood samples also contained most of the expanded thyroid clonotypes (frequency above 0.001), which suggests that blood repertoires may reflect thyroid immune responses. A model built on a 13 V-J signature distinguished ophthalmopathy from stable hyperthyroidism, reaching roughly 88% sensitivity and 81.08% specificity in cross-validation and 80%/75% in testing. Sample size was not statistically predetermined, and investigators were not blinded to group allocation.

Regarding this clonotype: Its antigen specificity is not known. No quality values exist for individual bases; no much larger clone is one base distant.

Sample: blood. In this chain, TRBV24-1 is recombined with TRBJ2-7; the D element could tentatively be TRBD1 or TRBD2, as 5 bases agree for each. This clonotype was sampled from a woman between 45 and 60 years old with Graves' ophthalmopathy. CDR3 region: CATSDLLGQQYF. The DNA is as follows: TGTGCCACCAGTGATTTGCTGGGACAGCAGTACTTC.